The rows below give T cell receptor beta chains drawn from one sample of a study of blood T cell repertoires in COVID-19. Sequencing was performed with immunoSEQ multiplex PCR; in TCRdb, only in-frame clones are kept and a portion is missing. The sample contains some 80,000 clones, around 84% of which appear only once. Specimen: peripheral blood. These receptors were taken from a woman between 50 and 59 years old with acute or convalescent COVID-19. Both conserved end residues are part of each CDR3. The D gene is left open where the match is weak. Some rows have no size entry. The others give once, few or many, or a class for an expanded clone.

cdr3_nt: TGTGCCAGCAGCGCGCTAGCGGGGACAGATACGCAGTATTTT
cdr3_aa: CASSALAGTDTQYF
j_call: TRBJ2-3
d_call: TRBD2
clone_size: .
v_call: TRBV9

cdr3_nt: TGTGCCAGCAGCTTAGGTGGGAGGGCTTACTCTGGAAACACCATATATTTT
cdr3_aa: CASSLGGRAYSGNTIYF
j_call: TRBJ1-3
d_call: .
clone_size: .
v_call: TRBV11-2

cdr3_nt: TGTGCCTGGAGTCAGGGGACTAGCGGGAGGGCGAGGGAGCAGTACTTC
cdr3_aa: CAWSQGTSGRAREQYF
j_call: TRBJ2-7
d_call: TRBD2
clone_size: .
v_call: TRBV30

cdr3_nt: TGTGCCAGCAGCTTGGACTACGGGGGGGCCGGAGAGCAGTACTTC
cdr3_aa: CASSLDYGGAGEQYF
j_call: TRBJ2-7
d_call: TRBD2
clone_size: .
v_call: TRBV5-4

cdr3_nt: TGTGCCACCGACCTGTCAGCGGGAGGGTACAATGAGCAGTTCTTC
cdr3_aa: CATDLSAGGYNEQFF
j_call: TRBJ2-1
d_call: TRBD2
clone_size: .
v_call: TRBV28

cdr3_nt: TGTGCCACTTACCCGGGTCAGGGTGGCACCGGGGAGCTGTTTTTT
cdr3_aa: CATYPGQGGTGELFF
j_call: TRBJ2-2
d_call: .
clone_size: .
v_call: TRBV6-5

cdr3_nt: TGTGCCATCAGTGAACAGGGTTGGGCTGAAGCTTTCTTT
cdr3_aa: CAISEQGWAEAFF
j_call: TRBJ1-1
d_call: .
clone_size: few
v_call: TRBV10-3

cdr3_nt: TGCAGCGACGAGGGGAGGGATACGCAGTATTTT
cdr3_aa: CSDEGRDTQYF
j_call: TRBJ2-3
d_call: .
clone_size: .
v_call: TRBV20-1

cdr3_nt: TGCGCCAGCAGCTTGGTGGGGGGGCGACACACTGAAGCTTTCTTT
cdr3_aa: CASSLVGGRHTEAFF
j_call: TRBJ1-1
d_call: .
clone_size: .
v_call: TRBV5-1

cdr3_nt: TGTGCCATCTTGGGGGAGGGCAACTCCTACGAGCAGTACTTC
cdr3_aa: CAILGEGNSYEQYF
j_call: TRBJ2-7
d_call: TRBD2
clone_size: .
v_call: TRBV6-4

cdr3_nt: TGCGCCAGCACACCTCTAGGAGAAATCACAGATACGCAGTATTTT
cdr3_aa: CASTPLGEITDTQYF
j_call: TRBJ2-3
d_call: .
clone_size: .
v_call: TRBV4-1

cdr3_nt: TGCGCCAGCAGCCAAGATAGCAGACTAGAGCAGTTCTTC
cdr3_aa: CASSQDSRLEQFF
j_call: TRBJ2-1
d_call: .
clone_size: .
v_call: TRBV4-3

cdr3_nt: TGTGCCAGCAGCTTAGCGCTAAGCAATCAGCCCCAGCATTTT
cdr3_aa: CASSLALSNQPQHF
j_call: TRBJ1-5
d_call: .
clone_size: .
v_call: TRBV7-8

cdr3_nt: TGTGCCAGCAGTCCCGTATCTAGCGGGAGCTACGAGCAGTACTTC
cdr3_aa: CASSPVSSGSYEQYF
j_call: TRBJ2-7
d_call: TRBD2
clone_size: .
v_call: TRBV28

cdr3_nt: TGTGCCAGCAGCTCCCTGGCGGGGGGGCCGAATGAGCAGTTCTTC
cdr3_aa: CASSSLAGGPNEQFF
j_call: TRBJ2-1
d_call: TRBD2
clone_size: .
v_call: TRBV11-2

cdr3_nt: .
cdr3_aa: CASSGQGLAKYEQYF
j_call: TRBJ2-7
d_call: .
clone_size: .
v_call: TRBV28

cdr3_nt: TGTGCCAGCAGCTTAGACGACAACCCCACTGAAGCTTTCTTT
cdr3_aa: CASSLDDNPTEAFF
j_call: TRBJ1-1
d_call: .
clone_size: .
v_call: TRBV11-3

cdr3_nt: TGTGCCAGCAGTTCGTCCTACGAGCAGTACTTC
cdr3_aa: CASSSSYEQYF
j_call: TRBJ2-7
d_call: .
clone_size: .
v_call: TRBV25-1

cdr3_nt: TGTGCCAGTAGTATTTTCCTCAGGGGGAGTCTTATGGGCAATCAGCCCCAGCATTTT
cdr3_aa: CASSIFLRGSLMGNQPQHF
j_call: TRBJ1-5
d_call: TRBD1
clone_size: few
v_call: TRBV19

cdr3_nt: TGCGCCAGCAGCCAAATCCTAGCCGGAGGGCAAGAGACCCAGTACTTC
cdr3_aa: CASSQILAGGQETQYF
j_call: TRBJ2-5
d_call: .
clone_size: .
v_call: TRBV4-1

cdr3_nt: TGTGCCAGCAGCTTAGTGGGGGGGATTTACAGCAATCAGCCCCAGCATTTT
cdr3_aa: CASSLVGGIYSNQPQHF
j_call: TRBJ1-5
d_call: .
clone_size: .
v_call: TRBV7-2

cdr3_nt: TGTGCCAGCAGTTTTGTGGGAGAAGGTTCAGACGAGCAGTACTTC
cdr3_aa: CASSFVGEGSDEQYF
j_call: TRBJ2-7
d_call: .
clone_size: once
v_call: TRBV27

cdr3_nt: TGTGCCAGCAGCGTCGGGGGTAGCGGGGTTAAGACCCAGTACTTC
cdr3_aa: CASSVGGSGVKTQYF
j_call: TRBJ2-5
d_call: TRBD2
clone_size: .
v_call: TRBV5-6

cdr3_nt: TGTGCCAGCAGCTTATTCGGGCGGGTGTACACCGGGGAGCTGTTTTTT
cdr3_aa: CASSLFGRVYTGELFF
j_call: TRBJ2-2
d_call: .
clone_size: once
v_call: TRBV7-2

cdr3_nt: TGTGCCACCGCGCCGGGACAGCAGTACAATGAGCAGTTCTTC
cdr3_aa: CATAPGQQYNEQFF
j_call: TRBJ2-1
d_call: TRBD1
clone_size: .
v_call: TRBV7-2

cdr3_nt: TGCGCCAGCAGCCAAGACCACCGACAGGGGGCCTTCACAGATACGCAGTATTTT
cdr3_aa: CASSQDHRQGAFTDTQYF
j_call: TRBJ2-3
d_call: TRBD1
clone_size: .
v_call: TRBV4-1

cdr3_nt: TGTGCCAGCAGTTTTGCGGGGGGGAATCAGCCCCAGCATTTT
cdr3_aa: CASSFAGGNQPQHF
j_call: TRBJ1-5
d_call: .
clone_size: .
v_call: TRBV28

cdr3_nt: TGTGCCAGCAGCCACGGGGAGGGGTCCGTCCGAGATACGCAGTATTTT
cdr3_aa: CASSHGEGSVRDTQYF
j_call: TRBJ2-3
d_call: TRBD2
clone_size: .
v_call: TRBV5-5

cdr3_nt: TGTGCCAGCAGCTTCCCCCTCTCCGGGATAGGTAACAATGAGCAGTTCTTC
cdr3_aa: CASSFPLSGIGNNEQFF
j_call: TRBJ2-1
d_call: .
clone_size: .
v_call: TRBV5-4

cdr3_nt: TGTGCCAGCAGTGCGGACAGGGTAGGGAATGAGCAGTTCTTC
cdr3_aa: CASSADRVGNEQFF
j_call: TRBJ2-1
d_call: TRBD1
clone_size: .
v_call: TRBV2

cdr3_nt: TGTGCCAGCAACTGGAACACTGAAGCTTTCTTT
cdr3_aa: CASNWNTEAFF
j_call: TRBJ1-1
d_call: .
clone_size: once
v_call: TRBV28

cdr3_nt: TGCGCCAGCAGCTCGGGACTAGCTGTAGCCTACGAGCAGTACTTC
cdr3_aa: CASSSGLAVAYEQYF
j_call: TRBJ2-7
d_call: TRBD2
clone_size: .
v_call: TRBV5-1

cdr3_nt: TGTGCCAGCAGTTTTAGCGGGGGAAGACAAGAGACCCAGTACTTC
cdr3_aa: CASSFSGGRQETQYF
j_call: TRBJ2-5
d_call: TRBD2
clone_size: .
v_call: TRBV27

cdr3_nt: TGTGCCAGCAGCAACGACGACTGGGACAGGGGGCGTGAAAAACTGTTTTTT
cdr3_aa: CASSNDDWDRGREKLFF
j_call: TRBJ1-4
d_call: TRBD1
clone_size: .
v_call: TRBV28

cdr3_nt: TGTGCCAGCAGGTTCATTAGGAGCGGGGATACCAAAAACATTCAGTACTTC
cdr3_aa: CASRFIRSGDTKNIQYF
j_call: TRBJ2-4
d_call: TRBD2
clone_size: .
v_call: TRBV3-1/TRBV3-2

cdr3_nt: TGTGCCAGCAGTTACGGGGGACAGTCCTACGAGCAGTACTTC
cdr3_aa: CASSYGGQSYEQYF
j_call: TRBJ2-7
d_call: TRBD1
clone_size: .
v_call: TRBV6-2/TRBV6-3

cdr3_nt: TGTGCCAGCAGTCAGACAGGGCATCAGCCCCAGCATTTT
cdr3_aa: CASSQTGHQPQHF
j_call: TRBJ1-5
d_call: TRBD1
clone_size: .
v_call: TRBV3-1/TRBV3-2

cdr3_nt: TGCAGCGTTGTGGGCGGGGGGCAGACCCAGTACTTC
cdr3_aa: CSVVGGGQTQYF
j_call: TRBJ2-5
d_call: TRBD2
clone_size: .
v_call: TRBV29-1

cdr3_nt: TGCAGCGTTGTAGACAGGGGAATTGGAAACACCATATATTTT
cdr3_aa: CSVVDRGIGNTIYF
j_call: TRBJ1-3
d_call: TRBD1
clone_size: .
v_call: TRBV29-1

cdr3_nt: TGCGCCAGCAGTGAAGGGGCAGGACCCCTTTGGCCCCAGCATTTT
cdr3_aa: CASSEGAGPLWPQHF
j_call: TRBJ1-5
d_call: .
clone_size: .
v_call: TRBV10-2

cdr3_nt: TGTGCCAGCAGTGTGATCGCCCCCGGGGAAAAACTGTTTTTT
cdr3_aa: CASSVIAPGEKLFF
j_call: TRBJ1-4
d_call: .
clone_size: .
v_call: TRBV25-1

cdr3_nt: TGTGCCAGCAGGAGAGGGACAGAGAATTCACCCCTCCACTTT
cdr3_aa: CASRRGTENSPLHF
j_call: TRBJ1-6
d_call: TRBD1
clone_size: .
v_call: TRBV9

cdr3_nt: TGTGCCAGCAGGGGCGGGGCGATTGAGCAGTTCTTC
cdr3_aa: CASRGGAIEQFF
j_call: TRBJ2-1
d_call: .
clone_size: few
v_call: TRBV14

cdr3_nt: TGTGCCAGCAGTTGGACAGGGATAGAGGCTTTCTTT
cdr3_aa: CASSWTGIEAFF
j_call: TRBJ1-1
d_call: TRBD1
clone_size: .
v_call: TRBV12-3/TRBV12-4

cdr3_nt: TGTGCCATCAGTGGTGGAGCTGGGGAGCTGTTTTTT
cdr3_aa: CAISGGAGELFF
j_call: TRBJ2-2
d_call: .
clone_size: .
v_call: TRBV10-3

cdr3_nt: TGTGCCAGCAGCTTGGGTCTCTTAGCGGGAGGGCGGGAGCAGTACTTC
cdr3_aa: CASSLGLLAGGREQYF
j_call: TRBJ2-7
d_call: TRBD2
clone_size: .
v_call: TRBV5-4

cdr3_nt: TGTGCCAGTATCCCCCAGGGAAGCACAGATACGCAGTATTTT
cdr3_aa: CASIPQGSTDTQYF
j_call: TRBJ2-3
d_call: .
clone_size: once
v_call: TRBV19

cdr3_nt: TGTGCCAGCTCACCAACAGGGGCTGGGGCCAACGTCCTGACTTTC
cdr3_aa: CASSPTGAGANVLTF
j_call: TRBJ2-6
d_call: TRBD1
clone_size: .
v_call: TRBV18

cdr3_nt: TGTGCCTCCCGGGGGGCATCCAATGAGCAGTTCTTC
cdr3_aa: CASRGASNEQFF
j_call: TRBJ2-1
d_call: .
clone_size: .
v_call: TRBV10-3

cdr3_nt: TGTGCCAGCTCAAGGACTAGCGGGAGCTCGTATGAGCAGTTCTTC
cdr3_aa: CASSRTSGSSYEQFF
j_call: TRBJ2-1
d_call: TRBD2
clone_size: .
v_call: TRBV18

cdr3_nt: TGTGCCAGCAGCCCGACAGGGAGGAGGACTGAAGCTTTCTTT
cdr3_aa: CASSPTGRRTEAFF
j_call: TRBJ1-1
d_call: TRBD1
clone_size: few
v_call: TRBV11-1

cdr3_nt: TGTGCCAGCAGCCCAGGCGGCTTCCACGCCCAGTACTTC
cdr3_aa: CASSPGGFHAQYF
j_call: TRBJ2-5
d_call: .
clone_size: .
v_call: TRBV6-2/TRBV6-3

cdr3_nt: TGTGCCAGCAGCCCATCCGGGGACCAAGAGACCCAGTACTTC
cdr3_aa: CASSPSGDQETQYF
j_call: TRBJ2-5
d_call: .
clone_size: few
v_call: TRBV5-4

cdr3_nt: TGTGCCAGTAGTATATCCGGACAGGGTGCGGGCTACACCTTC
cdr3_aa: CASSISGQGAGYTF
j_call: TRBJ1-2
d_call: TRBD1
clone_size: .
v_call: TRBV19

cdr3_nt: TGTGCCTGGGCCGCGAGGATCGGAGCATCCTATAATTCACCCCTCCACTTT
cdr3_aa: CAWAARIGASYNSPLHF
j_call: TRBJ1-6
d_call: .
clone_size: .
v_call: TRBV30

cdr3_nt: TGTGCCAGCAGCTTAAGGCAGGGAAACATTCAGTACTTC
cdr3_aa: CASSLRQGNIQYF
j_call: TRBJ2-4
d_call: .
clone_size: .
v_call: TRBV7-2

cdr3_nt: TGTGCCAGCCGCTTGGAGGGAGGGACTGAAGCTTTCTTT
cdr3_aa: CASRLEGGTEAFF
j_call: TRBJ1-1
d_call: .
clone_size: few
v_call: TRBV6-5

cdr3_nt: TGTGCCAGCAGTTTATGGGCTAGCGGGGGAACAGATACGCAGTATTTT
cdr3_aa: CASSLWASGGTDTQYF
j_call: TRBJ2-3
d_call: TRBD2
clone_size: .
v_call: TRBV27

cdr3_nt: TGTGCCAGCAGCTTAGGAGCGGGGGGCACAGATACGCAGTATTTT
cdr3_aa: CASSLGAGGTDTQYF
j_call: TRBJ2-3
d_call: TRBD2
clone_size: .
v_call: TRBV11-2

cdr3_nt: TGTGCCAGCAGCCGTGGCGGGCTATCGGCGAACACCGGGGAGCTGTTTTTT
cdr3_aa: CASSRGGLSANTGELFF
j_call: TRBJ2-2
d_call: .
clone_size: few
v_call: TRBV5-4